The clone carrying this T cell receptor beta chain qualifies as medium-sized. What it binds is unknown. Exposure to brentuximab vedotin varied, and each patient had relapsed following autologous stem cell transplantation. This entry comes from a study of PD-1 blockade in classical Hodgkin lymphoma. Points from the study as a whole: CD8+ TCR diversity did not rise significantly by C4D1, unlike CD4+. Underlying causes for the observed repertoire differences were not defined, possibly disease activity or prior therapy. Baseline TCR diversity was reportedly lower in newly diagnosed patients than in healthy donors. It was reported as lower still in relapsed/refractory patients.

Generated by immunoSEQ multiplex PCR, the TCRdb table keeps only in-frame clones and is missing some. The sample consists of roughly 140,000 clones, nearly 80% of them appearing once. The starting material was peripheral blood mononuclear cells (PBMCs), obtained before the second cycle of nivolumab. The sequence was collected from a human donor with classical Hodgkin lymphoma.

This CDR3 reads CASSPSPNFEAFF. The CDR3 DNA is TGTGCCAGCAGTCCCAGCCCTAACTTTGAAGCTTTCTTT. The chain recombines TRBV6-5 with TRBJ1-1; the D is unclear. From germline, CDR1 is MNHEY and CDR2 SVGAGI. This CDR3 has 13 residues. The V end was cut by 5 bases, the J end by 7 bases, with 14 bases between.